The clone carrying this T cell receptor beta chain was seen a handful of times. This sample stems from a study of blood T cell repertoires in COVID-19. Turning to the study itself: Sample material is recorded as cDNA or gDNA derived from T cells, B-cell-depleted T cells, or PBMCs.

Authors' analysis steps: Nucleated cell counts were estimated from reference gene primer amplification. Profiling relied on immunoSEQ multiplex PCR, and the TCRdb table lists in-frame clones only, not all of them. V and J calls and clone size are copied from that table; D and trimming were computed from the DNA. The sample carries a few hundred thousand clones, about 88% recorded once. Clinical history reported by participants formed the basis on which cohorts were assigned. V dropped 9 bases and J dropped 4 bases, with 13 bases sitting between them. The CDR3 consists of 12 residues. Germline CDR1 reads MNHEY; CDR2 reads SMNVEV (reference sequence).

The rearrangement joins TRBV27 to TRBJ2-7; a weak D match, TRBD2 (5 bases). Sequencing input: PBMCs or T cells enriched from blood (not recorded which). The source of this sequence is a woman in her 30s who had been exposed to COVID-19. CDR3 region: CASRRSSYEQYF. For the CDR3, the DNA is TGTGCCAGTAGGAGGAGTTCTTACGAGCAGTACTTC.